These 11 T cell receptor beta chains were sequenced from one sample in a study of long-term antiretroviral therapy in people with HIV. The run of the v3.0 immunoSEQ assay was at survey level. Assay used: immunoSEQ multiplex PCR; TCRdb lists only in-frame clones, some missing. The sample lists under 30,000 clones, about 82% occurring once. Material: unsorted PBMCs, obtained 0.8 years before starting antiretroviral therapy. Receptor source: a man younger than 30 with HIV.

The CDR3 protein is CASSLSQGASYEQYF. CDR3 DNA: TGTGCCAGCAGCTTGTCCCAGGGGGCAAGCTACGAGCAGTACTTC. The genes are TRBV5-4 and TRBJ2-7; 8 bases are a match to TRBD1. Germline-derived CDR1 and CDR2 are SGHNT and YYREEE (reference sequence). The CDR3 contains 15 residues. V dropped 1 base and J dropped 3; count of bases not matched to a gene: 6.

The chain uses TRBV18 and TRBJ2-3; tentatively, D is TRBD1 or TRBD2 (6 bases each). The CDR3 runs 13 residues. The germline V gene has CDR1 KGHSH and CDR2 LQKENI. Deletions cut 1 base from V and 15 bases from J, with 17 bases between. The CDR3 loop reads CASSPQVRGGQYF. CDR3 bases: TGTGCCAGCTCACCACAGGTCAGGGGAGGACAATATTTT. Supplemented by reference TRBV18 and TRBJ2-3, the full variable domain reads NAGVMQNPRHLVRRRGQEARLRCSPMKGHSHVYWYRQLPEEGLKFMVYLQKENIIDESGMPKERFSAEFPKEGPSILRIQQVVRGDSAAYFCASSPQVRGGQYFGPGTRLTVL.

J is TRBJ2-3 and V is TRBV29-1, with 8 bases matching TRBD1. V trimming: 6 bases; J trimming: 2 bases; junction bases outside the gene matches: 13. The CDR3 runs 16 residues. In germline, CDR1 is SQVTM, CDR2 ANQGSEA. The CDR3 protein is CSVESPDRDPTDTQYF. The CDR3 DNA sequence: TGCAGCGTCGAGTCGCCGGACAGGGACCCCACAGATACGCAGTATTTT.

The CDR3 DNA sequence: TGTGCCACCAGCAGAGATAGGACTAGCGGGGCCGATACGCAGTATTTT. This codes for CATSRDRTSGADTQYF. The chain is built from TRBV15 and TRBJ2-3; TRBD2 matches 12 bases. Germline CDR1 and CDR2: LNHNV and YYDKDF (reference sequence). This CDR3 spans 16 amino acids. J lost 6 bases, V lost 0 bases, and 4 bases had no gene match. The entire variable domain, with the rest obtained from reference TRBV15 and TRBJ2-3, is as follows: DAMVIQNPRYQVTQFGKPVTLSCSQTLNHNVMYWYQQKSSQAPKLLFHYYDKDFNNEADTPDNFQSRRPNTSFCFLDIRSPGLGDTAMYLCATSRDRTSGADTQYFGPGTRLTVL.

The V gene is TRBV7-9, the J gene TRBJ2-5; possibly TRBD1 for D (5 bases). The germline V gene encodes CDR1 SEHNR and CDR2 FQNEAQ (reference sequence). The CDR3 contains 12 residues. Trimming cost V 5 bases and J 7 bases, with 11 bases left between them. CDR3 in amino acids: CASSLGDGTQYF. CDR3 bases: TGTGCCAGCAGCCTAGGGGATGGGACCCAGTACTTC.

This sequence joins TRBV11-2 and TRBJ2-1; weak D call: TRBD2 (5 bases). Trimming cost V 0 bases and J 4 bases, with 16 bases left between them. This CDR3 region has 17 residues. Germline CDR1 reads SGHAT; CDR2 reads FQNNGV. The CDR3 DNA follows: TGTGCCAGCAGCTTAGATCGACAACTAGTCACTTACAATGAGCAGTTCTTC. Translating gives CASSLDRQLVTYNEQFF.

The chain recombines TRBV11-3 with TRBJ1-1, with D possibly matching TRBD1 (5 bases). This CDR3 has 14 residues. Germline CDR1 reads SGHNT; CDR2 reads YENEEA. Trimming pared 1 base from V and 2 bases from J, leaving 8 bases between. CDR3 sequence reads: CASSLGDSNTEAFF. The DNA for the CDR3 is TGTGCCAGCAGCTTAGGAGACAGCAACACTGAAGCTTTCTTT.

A remark on this clone: The CDR3 carries no conserved terminal phenylalanine or tryptophan, so it likely arises from a read error. The DNA is omitted, as the CDR3 cannot be located on it reliably, and the CDR3 follows TCRdb's listing. The chain couples TRBV5-1 to TRBJ2-3; TRBD2, the table's D call, was not compared with the DNA. Germline V gives CDR1 SGHRS, CDR2 YFSETQ. The CDR3 is 10 amino acids long, termini counted. The chain's CDR3 is CASSGQAGAG.

The rearrangement uses TRBV5-1 and TRBJ2-5; D call uncertain. The V end lost 2 bases, the J end lost 3 bases, and 11 bases lay between the germline ends. The CDR3 is 14 amino acids. Germline loops: CDR1 SGHRS, CDR2 YFSETQ. In DNA form, the CDR3 reads TGCGCCAGCAGCTTCCGGGCATGGGAAGAGACCCAGTACTTC. This translates into CASSFRAWEETQYF.

The table lists this clone with a count of one. V is TRBV30 and J is TRBJ1-6, with D perhaps TRBD1 (5 bases). CDR3 length equals 15 residues. Trimming took 4 bases from V and 2 from J, leaving 12 bases between them. Germline V gives CDR1 GTSNPN, CDR2 SVGIG (reference sequence). The CDR3, as DNA: TGTGCCTGGAATTCGAAGGGGACCTATAATTCACCCCTCCACTTT. This gives the protein CAWNSKGTYNSPLHF.

The J gene is TRBJ2-7, the V gene TRBV4-2; 9 bases are a match to TRBD2. Germline CDR1 is LGHNA and CDR2 is YNFKEQ. The length of the CDR3 is 15 residues. V was pared by 4 bases and J by 4 bases, with 8 bases of the junction left unmatched. Here the CDR3 reads CASSRVAGLAYEQYF. CDR3 sequence (DNA): TGTGCCAGCAGCCGTGTGGCGGGACTAGCTTACGAGCAGTACTTC.